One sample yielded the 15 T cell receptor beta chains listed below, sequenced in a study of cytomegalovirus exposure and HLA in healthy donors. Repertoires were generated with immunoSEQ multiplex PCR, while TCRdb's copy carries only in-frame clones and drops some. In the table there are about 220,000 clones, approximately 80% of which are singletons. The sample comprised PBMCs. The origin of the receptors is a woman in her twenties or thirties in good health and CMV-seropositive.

The CDR3 region is CAWTTGTAYGYTF. The CDR3, as DNA: TGTGCCTGGACTACCGGGACGGCTTATGGCTACACCTTC. The chain recombines TRBV30 with TRBJ1-2; TRBD1 might be the D (5 bases). Trimming cost V 4 bases and J 5 bases, with 14 bases left between them. Germline CDR1 and CDR2: GTSNPN and SVGIG (reference sequence). This CDR3 is 13 amino acids long.

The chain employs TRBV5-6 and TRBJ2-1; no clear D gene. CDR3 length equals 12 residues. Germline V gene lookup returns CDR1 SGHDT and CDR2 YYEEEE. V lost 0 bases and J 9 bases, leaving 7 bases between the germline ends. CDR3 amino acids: CASSLVGLEQFF. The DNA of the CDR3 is TGTGCCAGCAGCTTGGTAGGGCTTGAGCAGTTCTTC.

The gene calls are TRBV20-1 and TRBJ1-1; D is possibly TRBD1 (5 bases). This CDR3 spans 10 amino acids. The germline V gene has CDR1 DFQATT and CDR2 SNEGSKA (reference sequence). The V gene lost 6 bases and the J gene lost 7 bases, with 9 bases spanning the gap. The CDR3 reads CSARDGEAFF. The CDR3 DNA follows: TGCAGTGCACGGGACGGTGAAGCTTTCTTT.

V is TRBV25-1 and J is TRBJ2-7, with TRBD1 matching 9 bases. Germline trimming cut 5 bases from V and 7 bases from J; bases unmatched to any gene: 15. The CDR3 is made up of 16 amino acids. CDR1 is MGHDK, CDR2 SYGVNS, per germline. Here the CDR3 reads CASSPRGGTGTTEQYF. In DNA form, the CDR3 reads TGTGCCAGCAGTCCCAGGGGGGGGACAGGGACTACTGAGCAGTACTTC.

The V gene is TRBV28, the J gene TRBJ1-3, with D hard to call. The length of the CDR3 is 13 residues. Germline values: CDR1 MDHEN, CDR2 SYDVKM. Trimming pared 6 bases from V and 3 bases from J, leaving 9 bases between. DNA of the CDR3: TGTGCCAGCAGGTGGGTTTATGGAAACACCATATATTTT. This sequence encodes CASRWVYGNTIYF.

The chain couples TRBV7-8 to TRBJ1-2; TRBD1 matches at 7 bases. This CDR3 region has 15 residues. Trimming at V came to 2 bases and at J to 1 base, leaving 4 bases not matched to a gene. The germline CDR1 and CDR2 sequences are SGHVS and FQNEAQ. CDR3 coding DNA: TGTGCCAGCAGCTTACCGGGACAGCTTAACTATGGCTACACCTTC. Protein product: CASSLPGQLNYGYTF.

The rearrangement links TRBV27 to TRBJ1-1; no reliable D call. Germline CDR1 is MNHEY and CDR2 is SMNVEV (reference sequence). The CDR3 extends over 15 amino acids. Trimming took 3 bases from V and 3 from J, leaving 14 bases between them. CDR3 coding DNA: TGTGCCAGCAGTTTGTCAAGACCTTGGTACACTGAAGCTTTCTTT. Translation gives CASSLSRPWYTEAFF.

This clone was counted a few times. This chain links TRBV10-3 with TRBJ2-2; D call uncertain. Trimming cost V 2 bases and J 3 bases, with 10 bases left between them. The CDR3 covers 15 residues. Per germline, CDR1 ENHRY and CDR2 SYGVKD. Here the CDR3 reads CAISEHPGYTGELFF. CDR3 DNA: TGTGCCATCAGTGAGCATCCAGGCTACACCGGGGAGCTGTTTTTT.

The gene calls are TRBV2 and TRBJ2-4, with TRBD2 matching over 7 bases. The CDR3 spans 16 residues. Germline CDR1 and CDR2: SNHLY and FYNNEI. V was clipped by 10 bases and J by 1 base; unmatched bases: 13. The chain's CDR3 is CATQPPNGRAKNIQYF. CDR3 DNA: TGTGCCACCCAGCCCCCAAACGGGAGGGCCAAAAACATTCAGTACTTC. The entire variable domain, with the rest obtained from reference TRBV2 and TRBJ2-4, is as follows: EPEVTQTPSHQVTQMGQEVILRCVPISNHLYFYWYRQILGQKVEFLVSFYNNEISEKSEIFDDQFSVERPDGSNFTLKIRSTKLEDSAMYFCATQPPNGRAKNIQYFGAGTRLSVL.

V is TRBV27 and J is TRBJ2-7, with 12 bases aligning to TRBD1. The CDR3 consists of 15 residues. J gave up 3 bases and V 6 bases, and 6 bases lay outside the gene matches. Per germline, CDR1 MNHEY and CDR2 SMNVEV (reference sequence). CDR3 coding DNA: TGTGCCAGCAGCCTCCGGGACAGGGGGCTCTACGAGCAGTACTTC. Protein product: CASSLRDRGLYEQYF.

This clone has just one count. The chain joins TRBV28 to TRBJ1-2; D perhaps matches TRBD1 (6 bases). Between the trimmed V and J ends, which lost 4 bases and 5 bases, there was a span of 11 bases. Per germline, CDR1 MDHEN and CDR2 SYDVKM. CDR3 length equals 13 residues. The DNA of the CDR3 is TGTGCCAGCAGTTCAGACAGGACGTATGGCTACACCTTC. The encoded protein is CASSSDRTYGYTF.

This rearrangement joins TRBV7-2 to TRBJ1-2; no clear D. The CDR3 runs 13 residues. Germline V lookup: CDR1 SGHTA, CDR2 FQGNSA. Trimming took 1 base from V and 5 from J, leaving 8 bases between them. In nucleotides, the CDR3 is TGTGCCAGCAGCTTAGGGGCGGGGTATGGCTACACCTTC. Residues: CASSLGAGYGYTF. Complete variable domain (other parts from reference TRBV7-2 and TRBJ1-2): GAGVSQSPSNKVTEKGKDVELRCDPISGHTALYWYRQSLGQGLEFLIYFQGNSAPDKSGLPSDRFSAERTGGSVSTLTIQRTQQEDSAVYLCASSLGAGYGYTFGSGTRLTVV.

The CDR3 loop reads CASSFRTGDDYEQYF. The CDR3 DNA follows: TGCGCCAGCAGCTTTCGAACAGGGGACGACTACGAGCAGTACTTC. J is TRBJ2-7 and V is TRBV5-1; TRBD1 agrees at 7 bases. This CDR3 is 15 amino acids long. With 2 bases clipped from V and 3 bases from J, the junction kept 8 bases outside the gene matches. Germline CDR1 and CDR2: SGHRS and YFSETQ.

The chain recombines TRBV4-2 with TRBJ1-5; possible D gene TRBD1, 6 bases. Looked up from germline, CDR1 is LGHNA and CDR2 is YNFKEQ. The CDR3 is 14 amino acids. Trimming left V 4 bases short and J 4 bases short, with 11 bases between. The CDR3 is CASSREGGNQPQHF. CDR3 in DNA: TGTGCCAGCAGCCGGGAAGGGGGGAATCAGCCCCAGCATTTT.

The CDR3 protein is CASSDRVPTSNQPQHF. In DNA, the CDR3 is TGTGCCAGTAGTGACAGGGTACCTACCAGCAATCAGCCCCAGCATTTT. The rearrangement links TRBV19 to TRBJ1-5, with 7 bases lining up with TRBD1. This CDR3 has 16 residues. V shed 5 bases, J shed 1 base, and the junction held 8 bases outside the gene matches. The germline CDR1 and CDR2 sequences are LNHDA and SQIVND (reference sequence).